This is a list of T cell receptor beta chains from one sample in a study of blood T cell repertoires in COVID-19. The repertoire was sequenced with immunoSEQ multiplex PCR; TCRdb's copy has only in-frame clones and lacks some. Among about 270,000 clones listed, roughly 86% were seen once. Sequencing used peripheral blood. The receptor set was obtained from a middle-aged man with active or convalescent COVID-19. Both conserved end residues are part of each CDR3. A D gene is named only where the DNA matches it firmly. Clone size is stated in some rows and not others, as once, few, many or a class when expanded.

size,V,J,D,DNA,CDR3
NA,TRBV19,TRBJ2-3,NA,TGTGCCACCGGAAGGGGTACTAGCACAGATACGCAGTATTTT,CATGRGTSTDTQYF
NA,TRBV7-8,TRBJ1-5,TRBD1,TGTGCCAGCAGCTTTGGGGACAGGGCGACTGTACAGCCCCAGCATTTT,CASSFGDRATVQPQHF
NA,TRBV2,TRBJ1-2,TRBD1,TGTGCCAGCAGATCCGGACAGGTTTATGGCTACACCTTC,CASRSGQVYGYTF
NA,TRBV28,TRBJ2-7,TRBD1,TGTGCCAGCAGCACGACAGGGACCCACGAGCAGTACTTC,CASSTTGTHEQYF
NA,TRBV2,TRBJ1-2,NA,TGTGCCAGCAGGGAAACAGGGAGGGATGGCTACACCTTC,CASRETGRDGYTF
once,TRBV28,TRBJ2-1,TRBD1,TGTGCCAGCAGCCAAGGAGGGGACAGGGTTAAAAATGAGCAGTTCTTC,CASSQGGDRVKNEQFF
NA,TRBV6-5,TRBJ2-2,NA,TGTGCCAGCAGCCAAGGGGGACGTAACACCGGGGAGCTGTTTTTT,CASSQGGRNTGELFF
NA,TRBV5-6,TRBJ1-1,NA,TGTGCCAGCAGCCGCGGGGGGGCTGAAGCTTTCTTT,CASSRGGAEAFF
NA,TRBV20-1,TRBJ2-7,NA,TGCAGTGCTAGTTACGGAGGGACCGAAGTGTACGAGCAGTACTTC,CSASYGGTEVYEQYF
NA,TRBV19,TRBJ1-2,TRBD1,TGTGCCAGTAGTCCCCGGGACAGTTTTTATGGCTACACCTTC,CASSPRDSFYGYTF
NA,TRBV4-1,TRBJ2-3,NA,TGCGCCAGCAGCCCGTCTTTAGGGGATAGCACAGATACGCAGTATTTT,CASSPSLGDSTDTQYF
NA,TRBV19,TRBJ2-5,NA,TGTGCCAGTAGTAGAGGTCCTCAAGAGACCCAGTACTTC,CASSRGPQETQYF
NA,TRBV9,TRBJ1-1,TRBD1,TGTGCCAGCAGCTCCCGTTTGGGACAGCAGAACACTGAAGCTTTCTTT,CASSSRLGQQNTEAFF
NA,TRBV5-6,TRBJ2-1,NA,TGTGCCAGCAGCTTGGGTCCAAACAATGAGCAGTTCTTC,CASSLGPNNEQFF
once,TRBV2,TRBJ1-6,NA,TGTGCCAGAAAGGACGGGGGTGCCTATAATTCACCCCTCCACTTT,CARKDGGAYNSPLHF
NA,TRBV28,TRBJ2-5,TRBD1,TGTGCCAGCAGTTGGGACAGGGCGGCCGAGACCCAGTACTTC,CASSWDRAAETQYF
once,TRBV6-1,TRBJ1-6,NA,TGTGCCAGCAGTGCTCAGGGATACTCCTATAATTCACCCCTCCACTTT,CASSAQGYSYNSPLHF
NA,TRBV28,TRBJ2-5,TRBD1,TGTGCCAGCAGTTTCCACGGACAGGGACGGGGGACCCAGTACTTC,CASSFHGQGRGTQYF
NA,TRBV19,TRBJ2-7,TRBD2,TGTGCCAGTACCGATACGGGACTATCCACCTACGAGCAGTACTTC,CASTDTGLSTYEQYF
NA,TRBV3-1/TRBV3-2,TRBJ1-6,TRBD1,TGTGCCAGCAGCCAGGGACAGACAAGCTCACCCCTCCACTTT,CASSQGQTSSPLHF
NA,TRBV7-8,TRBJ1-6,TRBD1,TGTGCCAGCAGGCGGGACAGGGCGAATTCACCCCTCCACTTT,CASRRDRANSPLHF
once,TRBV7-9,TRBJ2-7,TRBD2,TGTGCCAGCAGCCCCAAAGTCAGCGGGGGGTACGAGCAGTACTTC,CASSPKVSGGYEQYF
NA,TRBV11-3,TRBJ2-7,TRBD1,TGTGCCAGCAGCTTAGAGGCAGGGGGCGCGTACGAGCAGTACTTC,CASSLEAGGAYEQYF
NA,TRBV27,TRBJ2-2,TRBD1,TGTGCCACGACCGGGACAGGGGGCACCGGGGAGCTGTTTTTT,CATTGTGGTGELFF
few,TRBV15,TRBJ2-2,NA,TGTGCCACCTACCTTGCAGGGTCCACCGGGGAGCTGTTTTTT,CATYLAGSTGELFF
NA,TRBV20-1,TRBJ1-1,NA,TGCAGTGCCAGGACAGCCGAAGCTTTCTTT,CSARTAEAFF
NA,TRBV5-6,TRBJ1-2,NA,TGTGCCAGCAGCTTGGAACAGGGCTATGGCTACACCTTC,CASSLEQGYGYTF
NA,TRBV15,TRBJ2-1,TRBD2,TGTGCCGCTGCCTTAAGCGGGAGTGGTGAGCAGTTCTTC,CAAALSGSGEQFF
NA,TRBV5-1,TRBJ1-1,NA,TGCGCCAGCAGTATAAGCTTATCGAGTACTGAAGCTTTCTTT,CASSISLSSTEAFF
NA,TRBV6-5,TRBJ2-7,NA,TGTGCCAGCAGCCTCCAGGGCGACTACGAGCAGTACTTC,CASSLQGDYEQYF
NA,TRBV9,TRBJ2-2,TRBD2,TGTGCCAGCAGCGTAGGGTCCCTAGCGGGAGTCGGGGAGCTGTTTTTT,CASSVGSLAGVGELFF
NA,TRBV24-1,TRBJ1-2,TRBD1,TGTGCCACCAGTGATTCCTCCGGGACAGGGGTCGGCTACACCTTC,CATSDSSGTGVGYTF
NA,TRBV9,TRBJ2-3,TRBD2,TGTGCCAGCGGAGGGACTAGCGGCTTCACAGATACGCAGTATTTT,CASGGTSGFTDTQYF
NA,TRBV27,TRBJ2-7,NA,TGTGCCAGCAGTCTCCTTAACGAGCAGTACTTC,CASSLLNEQYF
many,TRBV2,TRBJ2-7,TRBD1,TGTGCCAGCAGTGAAGCGCAGGGGGGACAGGGGGACTACGAGCAGTACTTC,CASSEAQGGQGDYEQYF
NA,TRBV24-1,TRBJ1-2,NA,TGTGCCACCAGTGATTCGGACAGTCAAGACTATGGCTACACCTTC,CATSDSDSQDYGYTF
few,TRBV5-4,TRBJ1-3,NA,TGTGCCAGCAGCTCAGGGCGCACCATATATTTT,CASSSGRTIYF
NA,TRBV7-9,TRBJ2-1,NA,TGTGCCAGCAGCTTAGCGGGGAGCTCCTACAATGAGCAGTTCTTC,CASSLAGSSYNEQFF
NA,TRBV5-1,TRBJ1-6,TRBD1,TGCGCCAGCAGCGCGGACAGGGGTAGTTCACCCCTCCACTTT,CASSADRGSSPLHF
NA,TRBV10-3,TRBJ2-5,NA,TGTGCCATCAGTGGCCCAGGGTACCAAGAGACCCAGTACTTC,CAISGPGYQETQYF
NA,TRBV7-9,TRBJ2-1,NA,TGTGCCAGCAGCTTAGCAACCAGGTTCAATGAGCAGTTCTTC,CASSLATRFNEQFF
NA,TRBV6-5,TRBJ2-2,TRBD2,TGTGCCAGCACGGGGGGGCAATTGTCCGGGGAGCTGTTTTTT,CASTGGQLSGELFF
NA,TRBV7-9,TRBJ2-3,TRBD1,TGTGCCAGCAGATGGACAGGGACAGATACGCAGTATTTT,CASRWTGTDTQYF